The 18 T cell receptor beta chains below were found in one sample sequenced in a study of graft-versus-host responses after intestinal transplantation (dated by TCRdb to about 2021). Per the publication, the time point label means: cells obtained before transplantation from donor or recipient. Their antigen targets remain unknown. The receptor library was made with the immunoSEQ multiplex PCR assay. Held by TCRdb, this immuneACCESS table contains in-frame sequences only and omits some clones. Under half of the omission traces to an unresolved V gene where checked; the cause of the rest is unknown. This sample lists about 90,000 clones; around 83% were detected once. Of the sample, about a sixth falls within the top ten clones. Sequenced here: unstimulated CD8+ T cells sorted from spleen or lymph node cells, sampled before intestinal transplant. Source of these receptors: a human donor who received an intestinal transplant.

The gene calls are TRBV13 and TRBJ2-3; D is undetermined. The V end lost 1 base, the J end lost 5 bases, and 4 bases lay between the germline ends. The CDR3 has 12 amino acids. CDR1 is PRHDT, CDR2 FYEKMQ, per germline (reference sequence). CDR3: CASSLELDTQYF. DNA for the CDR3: TGTGCCAGCAGCTTAGAACTAGATACGCAGTATTTT.

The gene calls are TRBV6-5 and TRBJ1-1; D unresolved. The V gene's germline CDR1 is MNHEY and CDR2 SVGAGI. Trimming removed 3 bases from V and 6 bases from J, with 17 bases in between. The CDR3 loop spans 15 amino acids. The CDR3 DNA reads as TGTGCCAGCAGTTATAACCCGGACTTGGACGCTGAAGCTTTCTTT. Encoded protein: CASSYNPDLDAEAFF.

CDR3 nucleotide sequence: TGTGCCAGCAGCTTGCAGGTATCCTACGAGCAGTACTTC. Amino acids: CASSLQVSYEQYF. This rearrangement joins TRBV7-9 to TRBJ2-7, with unresolved D. Trimming pared 3 bases from V and 1 base from J, leaving 7 bases between. This CDR3 has 13 amino acids. Germline V CDR1 and CDR2: SEHNR, FQNEAQ (reference sequence).

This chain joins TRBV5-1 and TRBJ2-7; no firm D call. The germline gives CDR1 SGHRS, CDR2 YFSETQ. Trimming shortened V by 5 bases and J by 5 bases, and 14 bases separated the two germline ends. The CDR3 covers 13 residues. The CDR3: CASRAGGFDEQYF. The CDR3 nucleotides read TGCGCCAGCAGGGCAGGCGGTTTCGACGAGCAGTACTTC.

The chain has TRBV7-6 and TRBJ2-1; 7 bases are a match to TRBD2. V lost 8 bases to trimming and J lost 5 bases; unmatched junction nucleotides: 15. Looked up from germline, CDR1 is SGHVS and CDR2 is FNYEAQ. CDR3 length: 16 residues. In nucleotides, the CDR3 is TGTGCCAGCGGGGACCAGCTACGGCTAGCGGACAATGAGCAGTTCTTC. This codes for CASGDQLRLADNEQFF. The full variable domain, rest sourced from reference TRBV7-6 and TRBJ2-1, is GAGVSQSPRYKVTKRGQDVALRCDPISGHVSLYWYRQALGQGPEFLTYFNYEAQQDKSGLPNDRFSAERPEGSISTLTIQRTEQRDSAMYRCASGDQLRLADNEQFFGPGTRLTVL.

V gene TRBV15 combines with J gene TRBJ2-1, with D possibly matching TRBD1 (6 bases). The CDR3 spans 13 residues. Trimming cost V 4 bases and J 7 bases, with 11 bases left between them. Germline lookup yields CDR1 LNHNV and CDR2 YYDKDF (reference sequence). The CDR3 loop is CATSNRVDNEQFF. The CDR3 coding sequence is TGTGCCACCAGCAACAGGGTTGATAATGAGCAGTTCTTC. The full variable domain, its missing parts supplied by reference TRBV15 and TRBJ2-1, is DAMVIQNPRYQVTQFGKPVTLSCSQTLNHNVMYWYQQKSSQAPKLLFHYYDKDFNNEADTPDNFQSRRPNTSFCFLDIRSPGLGDTAMYLCATSNRVDNEQFFGPGTRLTVL.

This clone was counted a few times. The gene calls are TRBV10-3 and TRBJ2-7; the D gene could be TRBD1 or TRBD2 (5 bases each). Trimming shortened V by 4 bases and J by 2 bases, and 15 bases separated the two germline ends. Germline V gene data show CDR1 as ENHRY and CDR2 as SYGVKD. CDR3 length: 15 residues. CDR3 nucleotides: TGTGCCATCAGTGGTCAGGGAGATTATACCTACGAGCAGTACTTC. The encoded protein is CAISGQGDYTYEQYF.

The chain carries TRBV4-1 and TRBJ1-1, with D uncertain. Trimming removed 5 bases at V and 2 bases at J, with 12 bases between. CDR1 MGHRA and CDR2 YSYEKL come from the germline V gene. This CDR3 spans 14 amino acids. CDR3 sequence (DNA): TGCGCCAGCAGCTCCGGACCCGGAAACACTGAAGCTTTCTTT. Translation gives CASSSGPGNTEAFF.

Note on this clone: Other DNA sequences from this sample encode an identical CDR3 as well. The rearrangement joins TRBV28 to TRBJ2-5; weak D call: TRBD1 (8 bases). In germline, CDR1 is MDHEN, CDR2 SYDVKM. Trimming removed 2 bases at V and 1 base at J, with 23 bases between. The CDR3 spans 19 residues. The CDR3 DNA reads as TGTGCCAGCAGTTTAGTGCTACAGGGGGGGGCCCAGGTCCAAGAGACCCAGTACTTC. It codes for CASSLVLQGGAQVQETQYF.

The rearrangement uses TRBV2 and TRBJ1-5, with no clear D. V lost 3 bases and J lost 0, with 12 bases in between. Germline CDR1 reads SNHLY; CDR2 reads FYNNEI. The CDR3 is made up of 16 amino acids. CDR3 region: CASSEYRSYSNQPQHF. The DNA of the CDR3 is TGTGCCAGCAGTGAGTACCGATCCTATAGCAATCAGCCCCAGCATTTT. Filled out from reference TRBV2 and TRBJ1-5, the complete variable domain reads EPEVTQTPSHQVTQMGQEVILRCVPISNHLYFYWYRQILGQKVEFLVSFYNNEISEKSEIFDDQFSVERPDGSNFTLKIRSTKLEDSAMYFCASSEYRSYSNQPQHFGDGTRLSIL.

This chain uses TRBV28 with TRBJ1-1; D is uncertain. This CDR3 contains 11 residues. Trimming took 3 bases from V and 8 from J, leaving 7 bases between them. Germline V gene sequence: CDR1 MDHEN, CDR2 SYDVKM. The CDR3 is CASSLGSEAFF. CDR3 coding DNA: TGTGCCAGCAGTTTGGGAAGCGAAGCTTTCTTT.

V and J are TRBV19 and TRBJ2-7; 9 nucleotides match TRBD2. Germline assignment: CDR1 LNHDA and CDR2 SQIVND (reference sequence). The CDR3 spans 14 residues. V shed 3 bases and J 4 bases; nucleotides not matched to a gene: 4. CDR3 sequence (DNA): TGTGCCAGTAGTATCGTAGCGGGGGTTTACGAGCAGTACTTC. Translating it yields CASSIVAGVYEQYF.

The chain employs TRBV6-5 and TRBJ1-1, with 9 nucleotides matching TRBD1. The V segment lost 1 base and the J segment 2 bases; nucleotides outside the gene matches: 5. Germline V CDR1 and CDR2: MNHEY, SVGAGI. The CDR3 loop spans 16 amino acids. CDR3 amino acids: CASSYFYRGRNTEAFF. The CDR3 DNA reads TGTGCCAGCAGTTACTTCTACAGGGGGCGCAACACTGAAGCTTTCTTT.

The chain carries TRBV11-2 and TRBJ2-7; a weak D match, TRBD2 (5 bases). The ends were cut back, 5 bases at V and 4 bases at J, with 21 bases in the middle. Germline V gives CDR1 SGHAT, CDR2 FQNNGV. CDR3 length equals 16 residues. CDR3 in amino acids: CASSPTGDPSFYEQYF. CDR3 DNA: TGTGCCAGCAGCCCCACCGGGGATCCTTCCTTTTACGAGCAGTACTTC.

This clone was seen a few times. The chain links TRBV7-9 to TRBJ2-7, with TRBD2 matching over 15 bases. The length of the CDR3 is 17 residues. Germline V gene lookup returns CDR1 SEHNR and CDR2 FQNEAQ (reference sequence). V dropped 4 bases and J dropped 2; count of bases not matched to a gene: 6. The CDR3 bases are TGTGCCAGCAGCTCCGGGACTAGCGGGGGGAAACCCTACGAGCAGTACTTC. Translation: CASSSGTSGGKPYEQYF.

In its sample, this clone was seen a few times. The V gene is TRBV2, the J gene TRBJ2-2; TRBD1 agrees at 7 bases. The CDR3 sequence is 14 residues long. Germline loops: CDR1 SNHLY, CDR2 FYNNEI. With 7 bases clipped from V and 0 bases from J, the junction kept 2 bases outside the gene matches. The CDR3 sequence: CASMGQSNTGELFF. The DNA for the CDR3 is TGTGCCAGCATGGGACAGTCGAACACCGGGGAGCTGTTTTTT. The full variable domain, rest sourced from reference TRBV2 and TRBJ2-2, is EPEVTQTPSHQVTQMGQEVILRCVPISNHLYFYWYRQILGQKVEFLVSFYNNEISEKSEIFDDQFSVERPDGSNFTLKIRSTKLEDSAMYFCASMGQSNTGELFFGEGSRLTVL.

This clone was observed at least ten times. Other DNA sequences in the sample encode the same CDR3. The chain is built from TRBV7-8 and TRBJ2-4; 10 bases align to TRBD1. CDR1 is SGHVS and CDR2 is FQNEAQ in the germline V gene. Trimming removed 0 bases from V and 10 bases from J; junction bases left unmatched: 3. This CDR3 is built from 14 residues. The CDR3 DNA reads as TGTGCCAGCAGCTTAGCAGGACAGGGGGGGATTCAGTACTTC. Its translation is CASSLAGQGGIQYF.

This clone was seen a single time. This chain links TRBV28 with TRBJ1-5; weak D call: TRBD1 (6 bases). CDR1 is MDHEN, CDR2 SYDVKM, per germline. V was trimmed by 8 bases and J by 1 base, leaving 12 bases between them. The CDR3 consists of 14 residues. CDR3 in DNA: TGTGCCAGCGGGCCGACAGGAAGCAATCAGCCCCAGCATTTT. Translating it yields CASGPTGSNQPQHF.